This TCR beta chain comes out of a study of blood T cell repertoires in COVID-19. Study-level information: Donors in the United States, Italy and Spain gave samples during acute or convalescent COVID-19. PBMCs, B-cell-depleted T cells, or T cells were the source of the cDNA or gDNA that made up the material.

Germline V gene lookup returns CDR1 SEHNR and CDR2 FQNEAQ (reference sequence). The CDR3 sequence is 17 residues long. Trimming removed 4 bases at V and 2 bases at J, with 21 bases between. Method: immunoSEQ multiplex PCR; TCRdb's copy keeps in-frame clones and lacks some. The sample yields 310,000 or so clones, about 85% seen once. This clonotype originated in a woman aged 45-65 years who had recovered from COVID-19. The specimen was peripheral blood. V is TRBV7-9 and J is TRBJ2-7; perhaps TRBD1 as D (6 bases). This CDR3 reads CASSSPTGNQGAYEQYF. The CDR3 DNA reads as TGTGCCAGCAGCTCACCAACAGGGAACCAAGGGGCCTACGAGCAGTACTTC. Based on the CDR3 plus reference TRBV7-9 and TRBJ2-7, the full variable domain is DTGVSQNPRHKITKRGQNVTFRCDPISEHNRLYWYRQTLGQGPEFLTYFQNEAQLEKSRLLSDRFSAERPKGSFSTLEIQRTEQGDSAMYLCASSSPTGNQGAYEQYFGPGTRLTVT.